This TCR beta chain was captured in a study of blood T cell repertoires in COVID-19 (dated by TCRdb to the early 2020s). About the investigation overall: Samples covering the acute and convalescent phases of COVID-19 were provided by collaborators in the United States, Italy and Spain. The material from the prospective study consisted of cDNA or gDNA derived from T cells, B-cell-depleted T cells, or PBMCs. The repertoires were released in a freely available public database intended as a resource for research on the immune response to SARS-CoV-2. Nearly every sample came with metadata listing a de-identified subject ID, COVID-19 status, age in years and sex. The samples were drawn from the first 160 participants of the ongoing ImmuneRACE study and from over a thousand subjects provided by 6 global collaborators. Where HLA class I and class II types were available, the types were taken from metadata supplied by the sample provider, not from assay-based typing. Subjects who had been exposed to COVID-19, were actively infected with it, or had recovered from it provided the deeply sampled blood TCRbeta repertoires that made up the dataset. Here is what the overall study found, with its caveats: The amount of clinical and demographic metadata varied by source and participant and was provided uncurated.

The CDR3 covers 14 residues, taking in both the cysteine and the phenylalanine. The DNA shown is the 42-base CDR3, in frame from base 1. Per the germline V gene (reference sequence), SEHNR is the CDR1 and FQNEAQ is the CDR2. V loses 2 bases of germline sequence and J loses 7 bases, and the interval between the two ends is 11 bases. This clone was seen only once. The antigen this receptor binds is unknown. No much larger clone is present one base from it, and per-base qualities are unavailable. Participants in the prospective study were aged about 18 to 90 years, lived in about two dozen United States geographic areas, and enrolled through a virtual design. Cohort assignment in the prospective study relied on participant-reported clinical history from a screening survey and a study questionnaire. Recovered participants in ImmuneRACE Cohort 3 were defined by two consecutive negative NP/OP PCR tests, clearance by a healthcare professional, or resolution of symptoms. In the prospective study, whole blood, serum and a nasopharyngeal or oropharyngeal swab were collected from each participant by mobile phlebotomists. Over a roughly 2-month period, participants in the prospective study had the option of providing additional blood draws and questionnaires. Before DNA extraction, prospective study blood samples were shipped either frozen or at room temperature.

The immunoSEQ Assay, a bias-controlled multiplex PCR, was used to amplify TCRbeta CDR3 regions from genomic DNA. In the source study's methods: The number of nucleated cells in each sample was estimated from the amplification of reference gene primers within the assay. To quantify the absolute abundance of each unique TCRbeta CDR3 rearrangement, sequence reads were collapsed and filtered. For each sample, productive Simpson clonality was calculated as the square root of Simpson's diversity index over productive rearrangements. TCRdb's version of the immuneACCESS table is confined to in-frame rearrangements and falls short of the full clone set. An unresolved V gene accounts for under half of the shortfall where checked; the remainder is of unknown origin. The D gene and trimming were derived from the DNA, and the V and J assignments and clone size from that table. This sample comprises 250,000 or so clones, around 86% of them detected only once. The top ten constitute about 1.7% of the sample.

This sequence originates from a man aged 40-50 years who had recovered from COVID-19. Recombination linked TRBV7-9 to TRBJ2-2; 6 matching bases give a weak D call of TRBD1. Sequenced: PBMCs or T cells enriched from blood (not recorded which). CDR3 region: CASSLRQGIGELFF. Read as DNA, the sequence is TGTGCCAGCAGCTTAAGGCAGGGGATCGGGGAGCTGTTTTTT. When the CDR3 is completed using the reference TRBV7-9 and TRBJ2-2 genes on either side, the full variable domain is DTGVSQNPRHKITKRGQNVTFRCDPISEHNRLYWYRQTLGQGPEFLTYFQNEAQLEKSRLLSDRFSAERPKGSFSTLEIQRTEQGDSAMYLCASSLRQGIGELFFGEGSRLTVL.